The rows below give T cell receptor beta chains drawn from one sample of a study of cytomegalovirus exposure and HLA in healthy donors. Repertoires were generated with immunoSEQ multiplex PCR, while TCRdb's copy carries only in-frame clones and drops some. The sample carries roughly 50,000 clones, more than 75% recorded once. Source material: PBMCs. The source of these receptors is a young man in good health and CMV-seronegative. The CDR3 runs from the conserved cysteine through the conserved F or W. A D gene is named only where the DNA matches it firmly. Expanded clones get a size class; other rows say once, few or many, or leave the size out.

CASSLRKGQGTEAFF	TGTGCCAGCAGCTTACGCAAGGGACAGGGCACTGAAGCTTTCTTT	once	TRBD1	TRBV7-6	TRBJ1-1
CASSYSWKGLVFGYTF	TGTGCCAGCAGTTACTCTTGGAAGGGGCTGGTGTTTGGCTACACCTTC	-	-	TRBV6-6	TRBJ1-2
CASMEGETQYF	TGCGCCAGCATGGAGGGCGAGACCCAGTACTTC	-	-	TRBV10-2	TRBJ2-5
CASSLVGQDPYEQYF	TGTGCCAGCAGCTTGGTCGGACAGGACCCCTACGAGCAGTACTTC	-	TRBD1	TRBV5-6	TRBJ2-7
CASSPLDDYNEQFF	TGTGCCAGCAGTCCCCTAGACGACTACAATGAGCAGTTCTTC	-	-	TRBV27	TRBJ2-1
CASSRGGEETQYF	TGTGCCAGCAGTCGGGGGGGAGAAGAGACCCAGTACTTC	-	TRBD2	TRBV4-2	TRBJ2-5
CASSLAGGPQDEQYF	TGTGCCAGCTCCCTCGCGGGAGGGCCTCAGGACGAGCAGTACTTC	-	TRBD2	TRBV18	TRBJ2-7
CASSTSGSTYEQYF	TGCGCCAGCTCAACTTCAGGGTCGACCTACGAGCAGTACTTC	-	-	TRBV5-1	TRBJ2-7
CASSLDGTREQYF	TGCGCCAGCAGCTTGGACGGGACTCGGGAGCAGTACTTC	few	-	TRBV5-1	TRBJ2-7
CASRAGVGGQPQHF	TGTGCCAGCAGGGCGGGGGTAGGGGGTCAGCCCCAGCATTTT	-	-	TRBV2	TRBJ1-5
CSGSPGTGNIQYF	TGCAGCGGATCCCCGGGGACAGGGAACATTCAGTACTTC	-	TRBD1	TRBV29-1	TRBJ2-4
CAISAEGSNTEAFF	TGTGCCATCAGTGCAGAGGGATCGAACACTGAAGCTTTCTTT	-	-	TRBV10-3	TRBJ1-1
CASQRGVAQSYEQYF	TGTGCCAGTCAGCGGGGGGTAGCCCAATCCTACGAGCAGTACTTC	-	TRBD2	TRBV19	TRBJ2-7
CATSRGGTEAFF	TGTGCCACCAGCAGAGGGGGCACTGAAGCTTTTTTT	once	-	TRBV15	TRBJ1-1
CASSLTSGGWYEQYF	TGCGCCAGCAGCTTGACGTCAGGGGGCTGGTACGAGCAGTACTTC	once	TRBD1	TRBV5-1	TRBJ2-7
CASSSDRDPGELFF	TGTGCCAGCAGCTCGGACAGGGACCCCGGGGAGCTGTTTTTT	once	TRBD1	TRBV5-6	TRBJ2-2
CSASMWAEQYF	TGCAGTGCTAGTATGTGGGCAGAACAGTACTTC	-	-	TRBV20-1	TRBJ2-7
CASPGIRNTGELFF	TGTGCCAGCCCAGGGATAAGGAACACCGGGGAGCTGTTTTTT	-	-	TRBV7-2	TRBJ2-2
CSGARSYEQYF	TGCAGCGGTGCCCGCTCCTACGAGCAGTACTTC	once	-	TRBV20-1	TRBJ2-7
CAGQNRGFYGYTF	TGTGCCGGACAGAACCGGGGCTTCTATGGCTACACCTTC	-	-	TRBV30	TRBJ1-2
CASSLVSGRETQYF	TGCGCCAGCAGCTTGGTTAGCGGGAGAGAGACCCAGTACTTC	-	TRBD2	TRBV5-1	TRBJ2-5
CASRWGAPQITGELFF	TGTGCCAGCAGGTGGGGCGCCCCCCAAATCACCGGGGAGCTGTTTTTT	-	-	TRBV27	TRBJ2-2
CASSLSLAHSSYNEQFF	TGTGCCAGCAGCTTATCGCTAGCGCACTCCTCCTACAATGAGCAGTTCTTC	-	-	TRBV11-2	TRBJ2-1
CASSSRDRGIEKLFF	TGTGCCAGCAGTTCAAGGGACAGGGGGATTGAAAAACTGTTTTTT	once	TRBD1	TRBV28	TRBJ1-4
CASSLSSGLDYEQYF	TGTGCCAGCAGCTTGAGTTCAGGGTTAGACTACGAGCAGTACTTC	-	-	TRBV7-2	TRBJ2-7
CASSFLGGYEQYF	TGTGCCAGCAGCTTTTTGGGGGGATACGAGCAGTACTTC	-	-	TRBV5-4	TRBJ2-7
CSVRWTGKYEQYF	TGCAGCGTCAGATGGACAGGGAAATACGAGCAGTACTTC	-	TRBD1	TRBV29-1	TRBJ2-7
CASTPRGPAYGYTF	TGTGCAAGTACTCCGCGGGGGCCCGCGTATGGCTACACCTTC	-	-	TRBV19	TRBJ1-2
CAISGIFGDREHEQYF	TGTGCCATCAGTGGGATCTTCGGGGACAGGGAGCACGAGCAGTACTTC	-	TRBD1	TRBV10-3	TRBJ2-7
CASSVTGTGGGGYTF	TGTGCCAGCAGCGTAACCGGGACGGGGGGTGGCGGCTACACCTTC	once	-	TRBV9	TRBJ1-2
CASSQDLGQGFDEKLFF	TGCGCCAGCAGCCAAGATCTGGGACAAGGGTTTGATGAAAAACTGTTTTTT	-	-	TRBV4-3	TRBJ1-4
CASSQDRASGTNEQYF	TGTGCCAGCAGCCAAGATCGGGCTAGCGGGACCAACGAGCAGTACTTC	-	TRBD2	TRBV4-2	TRBJ2-7
CASNVPLAGGNEQYF	TGTGCCAGCAACGTTCCTCTAGCGGGAGGGAACGAGCAGTACTTC	-	TRBD2	TRBV28	TRBJ2-7
CASSASGSTDTQYF	TGTGCCAGCAGTGCTAGCGGGAGCACAGATACGCAGTATTTT	-	TRBD2	TRBV6-4	TRBJ2-3
CAWSVGLQDTGELFF	TGTGCCTGGAGTGTAGGTCTCCAGGACACCGGGGAGCTGTTTTTT	-	-	TRBV30	TRBJ2-2
CASSEAGLAQTYNEQFF	TGTGCCAGCAGTGAAGCGGGACTAGCGCAAACCTACAATGAGCAGTTCTTC	-	TRBD2	TRBV2	TRBJ2-1
CASSPGTSQETQYF	TGCGCCAGCAGCCCTGGGACTTCCCAAGAGACCCAGTACTTC	-	-	TRBV5-1	TRBJ2-5
CASSSLGGTGELFF	TGTGCCAGCAGTTCCCTGGGGGGGACCGGGGAGCTGTTTTTT	-	TRBD2	TRBV28	TRBJ2-2
CASSPIGTGGGEQYF	TGTGCCAGCTCACCAATCGGGACAGGGGGCGGCGAGCAGTACTTC	-	TRBD1	TRBV18	TRBJ2-7
CASSYDNEQYF	TGTGCCAGCAGTTACGACAACGAGCAGTACTTC	-	-	TRBV6-5	TRBJ2-7
CASSQSSGTSIF	TGTGCCAGCAGCCAATCCTCCGGGACTTCCATCTTC	-	-	TRBV4-2	TRBJ2-7
CASTGRVTGELFF	TGTGCCAGTACCGGGAGAGTAACCGGGGAGCTGTTTTTT	-	-	TRBV19	TRBJ2-2
CASGSDYPMEQFF	TGCGCCAGCGGATCGGACTACCCCATGGAGCAGTTCTTC	-	-	TRBV23-1	TRBJ2-1
CASEGVKAQYF	TGTGCCAGCGAGGGAGTAAAGGCGCAGTATTTT	once	-	TRBV28	TRBJ2-3
CASSQDGSSTGGYGYTF	TGCGCCAGCAGCCAAGATGGTTCCTCGACAGGGGGTTATGGCTACACCTTC	-	TRBD1	TRBV4-1	TRBJ1-2
CASSQDRGSIQYF	TGTGCCAGCAGCCAAGATAGGGGGTCTATTCAGTACTTC	once	-	TRBV14	TRBJ2-4
CASSFGENNEQFF	TGTGCCAGCAGCTTCGGAGAAAACAATGAGCAGTTCTTC	-	-	TRBV5-6	TRBJ2-1
CASSLSGVTEAFF	TGCGCCAGCAGCTTGTCAGGGGTCACTGAAGCTTTCTTT	-	-	TRBV5-1	TRBJ1-1
CASSSSGRPGVKTQYF	TGTGCCAGCAGTTCAAGCGGGAGGCCGGGAGTGAAGACCCAGTACTTC	-	TRBD2	TRBV28	TRBJ2-5
CASSLATSEYNEQFF	TGTGCCAGCAGCTTAGCGACTAGCGAATACAATGAGCAGTTCTTC	-	TRBD2	TRBV11-2	TRBJ2-1